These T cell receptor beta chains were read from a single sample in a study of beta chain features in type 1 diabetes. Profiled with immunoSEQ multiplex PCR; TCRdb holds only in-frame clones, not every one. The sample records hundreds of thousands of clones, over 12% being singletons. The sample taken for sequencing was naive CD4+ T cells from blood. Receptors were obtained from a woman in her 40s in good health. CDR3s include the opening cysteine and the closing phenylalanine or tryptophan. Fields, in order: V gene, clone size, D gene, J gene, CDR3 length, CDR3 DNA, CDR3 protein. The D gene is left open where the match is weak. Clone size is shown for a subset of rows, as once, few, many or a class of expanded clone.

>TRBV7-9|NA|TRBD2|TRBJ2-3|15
TGTGCCAGCAGCTACACTAGCGGGGGCACAGATACGCAGTATTTT
CASSYTSGGTDTQYF
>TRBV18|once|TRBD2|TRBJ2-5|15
TGTGCCAGCTCACCGGGGACTAGCAGGCAAGAGACCCAGTACTTC
CASSPGTSRQETQYF
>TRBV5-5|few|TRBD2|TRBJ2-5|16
TGTGCCAGCAGCCCCGTAGCGGGGGGGTACCAAGAGACCCAGTACTTC
CASSPVAGGYQETQYF
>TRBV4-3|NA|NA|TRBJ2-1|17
TGCGCCAGCAGCCAAGTCACATGGGGGCCCAACTACAATGAGCAGTTCTTC
CASSQVTWGPNYNEQFF
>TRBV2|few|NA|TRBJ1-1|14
TGTGCCAGCAGTGAACTGGGGGCGAATACTGAAGCTTTCTTT
CASSELGANTEAFF
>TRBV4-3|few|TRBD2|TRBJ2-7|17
TGCGCCAGCAGCCAAGGCCTGGCTAGCGGGGGCCTCTACGAGCAGTACTTC
CASSQGLASGGLYEQYF
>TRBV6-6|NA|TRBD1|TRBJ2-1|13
TGTGCCAGCAGGGACAGGGTTTACAATGAGCAGTTCTTC
CASRDRVYNEQFF
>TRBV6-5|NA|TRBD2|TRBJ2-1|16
TGTGCCAGCAGTTCAACAAGCGGGGGGGCAGGGAATGAGCAGTTCTTC
CASSSTSGGAGNEQFF
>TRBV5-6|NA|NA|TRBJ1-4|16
TGTGCCAGCAGCTTGCTAGCAGGGGCCACCGATGAAAAACTGTTTTTT
CASSLLAGATDEKLFF
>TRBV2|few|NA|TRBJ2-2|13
TGTGCCAGCAGTGCGGGGAACACCGGGGAGCTGTTTTTT
CASSAGNTGELFF
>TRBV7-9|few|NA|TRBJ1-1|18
TGTGCCAGCAGCTTAGGATCCGGGGGGACTATGGCCGACACTGAAGCTTTCTTT
CASSLGSGGTMADTEAFF
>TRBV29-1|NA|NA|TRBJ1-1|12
TGCAGCGTTGGGGAGGGGGTCACTGAAGCTTTCTTT
CSVGEGVTEAFF
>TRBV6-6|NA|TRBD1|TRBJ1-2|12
TGTGCCAGCAGTCCCAGACAGGGTGGCTACACCTTC
CASSPRQGGYTF
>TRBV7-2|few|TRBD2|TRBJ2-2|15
TGTGCCAGCAGCTTAGCATTTGCGGGGGTCGGGGAGCTGTTTTTT
CASSLAFAGVGELFF
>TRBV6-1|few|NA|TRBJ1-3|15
TGTGCCAGCAGTGAAAATACAGGGCCTGGAAACACCATATATTTT
CASSENTGPGNTIYF
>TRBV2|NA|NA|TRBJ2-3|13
TGTGCCAGCGCCCAAAGGGGAAAAGATACGCAGTATTTT
CASAQRGKDTQYF
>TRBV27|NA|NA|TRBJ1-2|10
TGTGCCGGGGGGTTCTATGGCTACACCTTC
CAGGFYGYTF
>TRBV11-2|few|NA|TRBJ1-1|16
TGTGCCAGCAGCTTAGATTCCCAGGGGTGGCCCACTGAAGCTTTCTTT
CASSLDSQGWPTEAFF
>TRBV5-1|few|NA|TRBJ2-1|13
TGCGCCAGCAGCTCCGGACTCCGGGGGGAGCAGTTCTTC
CASSSGLRGEQFF
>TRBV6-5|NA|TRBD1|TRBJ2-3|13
TGTGCCAGCAGTCTACAGGGGATAGATACGCAGTATTTT
CASSLQGIDTQYF
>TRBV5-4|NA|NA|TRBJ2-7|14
TGTGCCAGCAGGGCGCAGGGCGGCCCCTACGAGCAGTACTTC
CASRAQGGPYEQYF
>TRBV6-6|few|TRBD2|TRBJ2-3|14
TGTGCCAGCTCTATAGGGACTAGCGGAGATACGCAGTATTTT
CASSIGTSGDTQYF
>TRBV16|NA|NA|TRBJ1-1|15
TGTGCCAGCAGCCAATCGTCAGGGGCGAACACTGAAGCTTTCTTT
CASSQSSGANTEAFF
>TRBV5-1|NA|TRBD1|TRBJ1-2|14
TGCGCCAGCAGCCGACAGGGGCCGGACTATGGCTACACCTTC
CASSRQGPDYGYTF
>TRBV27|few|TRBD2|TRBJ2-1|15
TGTGCCAGCAGTTTGGAGCGGGGAGTTTACAATGAGCAGTTCTTC
CASSLERGVYNEQFF
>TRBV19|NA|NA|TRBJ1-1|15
TGTGCCAGTAGTATTGCCCATGAATCGGGGACTGAAGCTTTCTTT
CASSIAHESGTEAFF
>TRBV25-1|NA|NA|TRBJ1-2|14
TGTGCCAGCAGTGATTCCAGGGGTCGCTATGGCTACACCTTC
CASSDSRGRYGYTF
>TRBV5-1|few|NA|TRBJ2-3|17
TGCGCCAGCAGCTTGGCCCTAACTAGCTACGACACAGATACGCAGTATTTT
CASSLALTSYDTDTQYF
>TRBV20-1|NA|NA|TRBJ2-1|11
TGCAGTGCTCCCCGGTTAGATGAGCAGTTCTTC
CSAPRLDEQFF
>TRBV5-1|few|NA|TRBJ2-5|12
TGCGCCAGCAGCGCCGGGGGAGAGACCCAGTACTTC
CASSAGGETQYF
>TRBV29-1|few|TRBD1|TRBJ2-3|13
TGCAGCGCCCACGGGACAGGGGCAGATACGCAGTATTTT
CSAHGTGADTQYF
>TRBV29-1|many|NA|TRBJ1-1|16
TGCAGCGTTGAGAGGGCGGGAAGGAGGAGTTCCACTGAAGCTTTCTTT
CSVERAGRRSSTEAFF
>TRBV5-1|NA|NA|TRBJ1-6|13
TGCGCCAGCAGCTTGGGCCCGGAGGGATCCCTCCACTTT
CASSLGPEGSLHF
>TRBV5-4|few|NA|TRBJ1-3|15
TGTGCCAGCAGCGCCCGGGAGAAGTCTGGAAACACCATATATTTT
CASSAREKSGNTIYF
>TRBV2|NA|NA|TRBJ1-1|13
TGTGCCACACGAGCCCAACCTACGACTGAAGCTTTCTTT
CATRAQPTTEAFF
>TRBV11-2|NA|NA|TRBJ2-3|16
TGTGCCAGCAGCCTACTCGGGACTGGGAAAACAGATACGCAGTATTTT
CASSLLGTGKTDTQYF
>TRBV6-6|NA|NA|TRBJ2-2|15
TGTGCCAGCACGCCGGCAGGGTCGTTCACCGGGGAGCTGTTTTTT
CASTPAGSFTGELFF
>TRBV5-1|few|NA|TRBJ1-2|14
TGCGCCAGCAGCTTGGCCGGGGGAGGAGATGGCTACACCTTC
CASSLAGGGDGYTF
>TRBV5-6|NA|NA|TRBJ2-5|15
TGTGCCAGCAGCCTAGCGTCAGCGGGCCAAGAGACCCAGTACTTC
CASSLASAGQETQYF
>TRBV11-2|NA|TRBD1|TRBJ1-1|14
TGTGCCAGCAGCCAGTGGGACAGAGGAATTGAAGCTTTCTTT
CASSQWDRGIEAFF
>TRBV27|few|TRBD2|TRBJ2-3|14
TGTGCCAGCAGTTTAGCGGGGGGGCGAGATACGCAGTATTTT
CASSLAGGRDTQYF
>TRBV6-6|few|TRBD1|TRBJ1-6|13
TGTGCCAGCCGGGGACAGAAGAATTCACCCCTCCACTTT
CASRGQKNSPLHF
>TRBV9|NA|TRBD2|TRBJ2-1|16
TGTGCCAGCAGCGGAGAGCGGGGGGGTCCCTACAATGAGCAGTTCTTC
CASSGERGGPYNEQFF
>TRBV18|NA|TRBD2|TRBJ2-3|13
TGTGCCAGCTCGCGGGGACTAGGGGATACGCAGTATTTT
CASSRGLGDTQYF
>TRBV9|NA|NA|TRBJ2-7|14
TGTGCCAGCAGCCACACAGGGAGAGTAAACGAGCAGTACTTC
CASSHTGRVNEQYF
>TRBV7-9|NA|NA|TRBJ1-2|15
TGTGCCAGCACCATGGCGGGTGAGGGCTTCTATGGCTACACCTTC
CASTMAGEGFYGYTF
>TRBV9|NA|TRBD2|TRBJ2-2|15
TGTGCCAGCACCAGGACTAGCGGTAACACCGGGGAGCTGTTTTTT
CASTRTSGNTGELFF
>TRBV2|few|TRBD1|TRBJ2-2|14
TGTGCCAGCAGAGACAGGGTGGGCACCGGGGAGCTGTTTTTT
CASRDRVGTGELFF
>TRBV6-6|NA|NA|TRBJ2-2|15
TGTGCCAGCAGCATACTAGCCCTGGGCACCGGGGAGCTGTTTTTT
CASSILALGTGELFF
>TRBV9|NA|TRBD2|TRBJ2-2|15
TGTGCCAGCAGCGTGGGCGGGGGGTTTACCGGGGAGCTGTTTTTT
CASSVGGGFTGELFF
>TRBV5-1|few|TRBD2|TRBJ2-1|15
TGCGCCAGCAGCGTGACTAGCGGGGCGTCGGTTGAGCAGTTCTTC
CASSVTSGASVEQFF
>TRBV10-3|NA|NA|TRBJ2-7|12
TGTGCCAGCAGTTACCCGGGTGGCGAGCAGTACTTC
CASSYPGGEQYF
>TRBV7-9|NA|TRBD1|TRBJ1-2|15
TGTGCCAGCAGCCCACAGGGGCGCGCGGGGATTGGCTACACCTTC
CASSPQGRAGIGYTF
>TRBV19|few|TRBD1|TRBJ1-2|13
TGTGCCAGTAGGGACAGGGGTGGCTATGGCTACACCTTC
CASRDRGGYGYTF
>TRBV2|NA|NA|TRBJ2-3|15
TGTGCCAGCAGTACCTCCGGGACAAGGATAGATACGCAGTATTTT
CASSTSGTRIDTQYF
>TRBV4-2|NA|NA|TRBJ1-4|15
TGTGCCAGCAGCCAGGGGCGAAAAACTAATGAAAAACTGTTTTTT
CASSQGRKTNEKLFF
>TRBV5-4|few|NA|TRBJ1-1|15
TGTGCCAGCAGCTTGGCCGGTAGATCCGGCACTGAAGCTTTCTTT
CASSLAGRSGTEAFF
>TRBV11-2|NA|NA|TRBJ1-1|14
TGTGCCAGCAGCTTAGCCCATGCACGGTATGAAGCTTTCTTT
CASSLAHARYEAFF
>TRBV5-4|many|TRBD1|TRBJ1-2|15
TGTGCCAGCAGCACTAGCGGGACAGCACGATATGGCTACACCTTC
CASSTSGTARYGYTF